Presented here are 5 T cell receptor beta chains from one specimen sequenced in a study of T cell responses to AZD1222 COVID-19 vaccine. Measured with immunoSEQ multiplex PCR; TCRdb has only the in-frame clones, and not every one. The top ten clones hold roughly 3.6% of a sample with more than 110,000 clones, less than 95% of them seen once. The specimen was peripheral blood, collected on day 0 of AZD1222 vaccination. The receptors derive from an adult in good health.

The rearrangement uses TRBV7-9 and TRBJ1-6, with 12 bases matching TRBD1. J lost 7 bases, V lost 5 bases, and 3 bases had no gene match. The CDR3 loop spans 15 amino acids. In germline, CDR1 is SEHNR, CDR2 FQNEAQ (reference sequence). The CDR3 reads CASSPGTGGNSPLHF. CDR3 sequence (DNA): TGTGCCAGCAGCCCAGGGACAGGGGGCAATTCACCCCTCCACTTT.

The DNA for the CDR3 is TGCGCCAGCAGCCAAGATTGGGACAGTAATCAGCCCCAGCATTTT. It translates to CASSQDWDSNQPQHF. This chain links TRBV4-1 with TRBJ1-5; 7 positions agree with TRBD1. With V trimmed by 0 bases and J by 4 bases, 3 bases remained unmatched. The CDR3 covers 15 residues. The germline V gene encodes CDR1 MGHRA and CDR2 YSYEKL.

This clone appeared a single time. The CDR3 DNA reads as TGTGCCAGCAGCCTCTCCCTCGTCAGGGTATACGAAAAACTGTTTTTT. It specifies CASSLSLVRVYEKLFF. The V gene is TRBV3-1 (or the pseudogene TRBV3-2), the J gene TRBJ1-4, with D perhaps TRBD1 (5 bases). The CDR3 has 16 amino acids. V gave up 4 bases and J gave up 8 bases, with 20 bases separating them. Germline V gene data show CDR1 as LGHDT and CDR2 as YNNKEL (reference sequence).

CDR3 nucleotides: TGTGCCAGCAGCTTAACCCAAAGCGCAGATACGCAGTATTTT. This gives the protein CASSLTQSADTQYF. This chain links TRBV11-3 with TRBJ2-3; D not certain. V lost 2 bases and J 4 bases, leaving 10 bases between the germline ends. Germline V CDR1 and CDR2: SGHNT, YENEEA. The CDR3 contains 14 residues.

This chain uses TRBV28 with TRBJ2-7; no clear D. V shed 5 bases and J shed 4 bases, with 3 bases lying between them. Germline values: CDR1 MDHEN, CDR2 SYDVKM. The CDR3 extends over 10 amino acids. CDR3 DNA: TGTGCCAGCAGTCGTTACGAGCAGTACTTC. Protein: CASSRYEQYF.